This T cell receptor beta chain was sequenced in a study of blood T cell repertoires in COVID-19. The method was immunoSEQ multiplex PCR; TCRdb's version includes in-frame clones alone and lacks a portion of them. The sample lists around 180,000 clones, under 80% seen once, with less than 20% in the top ten. Germline loops: CDR1 MNHEY, CDR2 SVGAGI. With V trimmed by 0 bases and J by 0 bases, 1 base remained unmatched. The CDR3 extends over 16 amino acids. The chain employs TRBV6-5 and TRBJ2-1, with 8 positions matching TRBD2. The sequenced sample consisted of PBMCs or T cells enriched from blood (not recorded which). The source of this sequence is a woman aged 45-65 years with acute COVID-19. The CDR3, as DNA: TGTGCCAGCAGTTACTCACTAGCGGCCTCCTACAATGAGCAGTTCTTC. Translating gives CASSYSLAASYNEQFF.